This entry lists 32 T cell receptor beta chains sequenced from one sample in a study of blood T cell repertoires in COVID-19. Clones were read by immunoSEQ multiplex PCR, and TCRdb kept only the in-frame ones, dropping some. The sample holds approximately 190,000 clones, 82% seen once. Sample: peripheral blood. The receptors here all came from a woman aged 55-69 years with COVID-19, enrolled during active disease.

This clone was seen just once. The rearrangement uses TRBV11-3 and TRBJ1-1; no definite D call. The CDR3 has 12 residues. CDR1 and CDR2 from the germline V gene are SGHNT and YENEEA. V lost 6 bases and J lost 6, with 11 bases in between. The CDR3 is CASSGRSAEAFF. The CDR3 DNA follows: TGTGCCAGCAGTGGTCGCAGCGCTGAAGCTTTCTTT.

V usage is TRBV7-3 and J usage is TRBJ2-5; 15 bases match TRBD2. Trimming took 6 bases from V and 4 from J; bases not matched to a gene: 9. CDR1 and CDR2 (germline): SGHTA, FQGTGA. This CDR3 comprises 17 residues. CDR3 loop: CASSSGTSGRRVETQYF. CDR3 bases: TGTGCCAGCAGTTCAGGGACTAGCGGGAGGAGAGTAGAGACCCAGTACTTC.

The chain joins TRBV5-4 to TRBJ1-1; no reliable D call. The CDR3 runs to 13 residues. Trimming cost V 2 bases and J 1 base, with 6 bases left between them. Germline loops: CDR1 SGHNT, CDR2 YYREEE (reference sequence). For the CDR3, the DNA is TGTGCCAGCAGCTTACATCCGAACACTGAAGCTTTCTTT. Its translation is CASSLHPNTEAFF. Full variable domain (missing parts from reference TRBV5-4 and TRBJ1-1): ETGVTQSPTHLIKTRGQQVTLRCSSQSGHNTVSWYQQALGQGPQFIFQYYREEENGRGNFPPRFSGLQFPNYSSELNVNALELDDSALYLCASSLHPNTEAFFGQGTRLTVV.

This clone was observed a handful of times. V and J are TRBV19 and TRBJ1-2, with 7 bases lining up with TRBD1. Germline V gene lookup returns CDR1 LNHDA and CDR2 SQIVND (reference sequence). The junction had 7 bases not matched to a gene; V was cut back by 5 bases and J by 4 bases. The CDR3 has 14 residues. The CDR3 region is CASSQQGQGYGYTF. The DNA for the CDR3 is TGTGCCAGTAGTCAACAGGGGCAGGGCTATGGCTACACCTTC.

The chain recombines TRBV7-6 with TRBJ2-5, with a tentative D call TRBD2 (6 bases). Germline values: CDR1 SGHVS, CDR2 FNYEAQ. Trimming cost V 1 base and J 1 base, with 19 bases left between them. This CDR3 contains 18 residues. CDR3 bases: TGTGCCAGCAGCTTAGGCCCTGGGGGGATCCGTGCCCAAGAGACCCAGTACTTC. This gives the protein CASSLGPGGIRAQETQYF.

This rearrangement joins TRBV2 to TRBJ2-1; 8 bases agree with TRBD2. The V segment lost 7 bases and the J segment 8 bases; nucleotides outside the gene matches: 7. The CDR3 loop spans 13 amino acids. The V gene's germline CDR1 is SNHLY and CDR2 FYNNEI. In DNA form, the CDR3 reads TGTGCCAGCAAGACGGGGGGGCTCCATGAGCAGTTCTTC. Residues: CASKTGGLHEQFF. The whole variable domain, filled in from reference TRBV2 and TRBJ2-1, reads EPEVTQTPSHQVTQMGQEVILRCVPISNHLYFYWYRQILGQKVEFLVSFYNNEISEKSEIFDDQFSVERPDGSNFTLKIRSTKLEDSAMYFCASKTGGLHEQFFGPGTRLTVL.

The chain has TRBV7-8 and TRBJ1-1, with 8 bases that match TRBD1. Per the germline V gene, CDR1 is SGHVS and CDR2 is FQNEAQ. Trimming at V came to 0 bases and at J to 4 bases, leaving 7 bases not matched to a gene. There are 16 residues in the CDR3. DNA of the CDR3: TGTGCCAGCAGCTTAGCAGGGGTCACAGGGGGCACTGAAGCTTTCTTT. Encoded protein: CASSLAGVTGGTEAFF.

The rearrangement links TRBV19 to TRBJ1-5; no firm D call. The CDR3 covers 13 residues. V lost 4 bases and J 6 bases, leaving 10 bases between the germline ends. The germline gives CDR1 LNHDA, CDR2 SQIVND (reference sequence). CDR3 sequence: CASSSPIAQPQHF. CDR3 sequence (DNA): TGTGCCAGTAGTAGCCCGATAGCTCAGCCCCAGCATTTT.

The rearrangement links TRBV5-8 to TRBJ1-2; a weak D match, TRBD1 (5 bases). The CDR3 loop spans 14 amino acids. Germline V gene data show CDR1 as SGHTS and CDR2 as YDEGEE. V was trimmed by 4 bases and J by 0 bases, leaving 10 bases between them. Written as DNA, the CDR3 is TGTGCCAGCAGCCGCGGGGCTACTAACTATGGCTACACCTTC. This gives the protein CASSRGATNYGYTF.

This chain connects TRBV7-6 to TRBJ2-1; possibly TRBD1 for D (9 bases). V lost 5 bases and J 7 bases, leaving 30 bases between the germline ends. The CDR3 covers 19 residues. Germline values: CDR1 SGHVS, CDR2 FNYEAQ. As DNA, the CDR3 is TGTGCCAGCAGCCGAATAACCGGGACAGGGCTAGCGGGCACAAATGAGCAGTTCTTC. Encoded protein: CASSRITGTGLAGTNEQFF.

This clone has just a few counts. The chain carries TRBV28 and TRBJ1-5; 8 bases line up with TRBD1. Germline CDR1 is MDHEN and CDR2 is SYDVKM. Trimming at V came to 5 bases and at J to 5 bases, leaving 11 bases not matched to a gene. The CDR3 extends over 16 amino acids. CDR3 bases: TGTGCCAGCAGTCACGGGGGACAGGCCACTTATCAGCCCCAGCATTTT. It specifies CASSHGGQATYQPQHF.

The rearrangement joins TRBV11-2 to TRBJ2-3; 11 positions match TRBD1. Germline V gene lookup returns CDR1 SGHAT and CDR2 FQNNGV. The V segment lost 5 bases and the J segment 6 bases; nucleotides outside the gene matches: 13. The CDR3 totals 17 residues. CDR3 DNA sequence: TGTGCCAGCAGCCGCACCGGTGGACAGGGGGCTTGGGATACGCAGTATTTT. Encoded protein: CASSRTGGQGAWDTQYF.

V usage is TRBV4-2 and J usage is TRBJ2-3, with 9 positions matching TRBD2. Germline V lookup: CDR1 LGHNA, CDR2 YNFKEQ. There are 18 residues in the CDR3. Losses at the gene ends were 0 bases for V and 6 bases for J; bases not matched to a gene: 13. CDR3 nucleotide sequence: TGTGCCAGCAGCCAAGATAAGGGAGGCGGGGGGGAGGCGGATACGCAGTATTTT. It specifies CASSQDKGGGGEADTQYF.

The V and J genes are TRBV3-1 (or the pseudogene TRBV3-2) and TRBJ2-1; D remains unclear. Trimming stripped 0 bases from V and 0 bases from J, with 12 bases between. The length of the CDR3 is 17 residues. CDR1 and CDR2 from the germline V gene are LGHDT and YNNKEL (reference sequence). CDR3 amino acids: CASSQDPARSSYNEQFF. In DNA form, the CDR3 reads TGTGCCAGCAGCCAAGATCCCGCGAGGAGCTCCTACAATGAGCAGTTCTTC.

A remark on this clone: The same CDR3 is also encoded by other DNA sequences in this sample. The gene calls are TRBV9 and TRBJ2-7; 7 bases line up with TRBD2. The J segment lost 2 bases and the V segment lost 0 bases, leaving 2 bases of the junction unmatched. CDR1 and CDR2 (germline): SGDLS, YYNGEE. CDR3 length: 14 amino acids. CDR3 loop: CASSVGGGTYEQYF. The CDR3 coding sequence is TGTGCCAGCAGCGTAGGGGGAGGGACCTACGAGCAGTACTTC.

This chain connects TRBV4-1 to TRBJ1-4, with D maybe TRBD1 (5 bases). Germline lookup yields CDR1 MGHRA and CDR2 YSYEKL. V lost 4 bases and J 7 bases, leaving 16 bases between the germline ends. The length of the CDR3 is 15 residues. The CDR3 bases are TGCGCCAGCAGCCCCTCCAGGGATTTTGGTGAAAAACTGTTTTTT. It encodes CASSPSRDFGEKLFF.

This clone was counted only a few times. The V and J genes are TRBV30 and TRBJ2-2, with a tentative D call TRBD2 (6 bases). Trimming removed 0 bases from V and 2 bases from J, with 13 bases in between. Germline loops: CDR1 GTSNPN, CDR2 SVGIG (reference sequence). This CDR3 contains 16 residues. The CDR3, as DNA: TGTGCCTGGAGTGTACTGGGGGGTCCCAACACCGGGGAGCTGTTTTTT. It translates to CAWSVLGGPNTGELFF.

This clone was detected once. This chain connects TRBV28 to TRBJ1-6; no definite D call. The CDR3 sequence is 12 residues long. V was shortened by 6 bases and J by 6 bases, with 6 bases between the two germline ends. The germline V gene encodes CDR1 MDHEN and CDR2 SYDVKM. The CDR3 DNA follows: TGTGCCAGCAGGGCAGGTAATTCACCCCTCCACTTT. This codes for CASRAGNSPLHF.

The rearrangement links TRBV7-9 to TRBJ2-3, with D maybe TRBD2 (6 bases). This CDR3 is built from 13 residues. CDR1 and CDR2 from the germline V gene are SEHNR and FQNEAQ (reference sequence). Trimming cost V 10 bases and J 1 base, with 12 bases left between them. The CDR3 loop reads CATGGPGTDTQYF. The CDR3 DNA is TGTGCCACCGGAGGGCCAGGCACAGATACGCAGTATTTT.

The chain carries TRBV20-1 and TRBJ2-1, with 7 bases matching TRBD1. The CDR3 covers 10 residues. V gave up 5 bases and J gave up 13 bases; unmatched junction bases: 5. CDR1 is DFQATT, CDR2 SNEGSKA, per germline (reference sequence). CDR3 amino acids: CSAPRGHQFF. CDR3 coding DNA: TGCAGTGCTCCTAGGGGGCATCAGTTCTTC.

This chain connects TRBV7-3 to TRBJ1-5; D is uncertain. V was pared by 5 bases and J by 4 bases, with 9 bases between. CDR3 length: 13 residues. The germline V gene has CDR1 SGHTA and CDR2 FQGTGA. CDR3 protein: CASSRSPNQPQHF. As DNA, the CDR3 is TGTGCCAGCAGCCGGTCTCCTAATCAGCCCCAGCATTTT.

The chain employs TRBV11-2 and TRBJ2-7; D is perhaps TRBD2 (5 bases). Germline loops: CDR1 SGHAT, CDR2 FQNNGV. Trimming left V 3 bases short and J 6 bases short, with 15 bases between. The CDR3 contains 14 residues. CDR3 amino acids: CASSFGNRGVEQYF. CDR3 nucleotides: TGTGCCAGCAGCTTCGGGAACCGTGGTGTCGAGCAGTACTTC. Variable domain in full (rest from reference TRBV11-2 and TRBJ2-7): EAGVAQSPRYKIIEKRQSVAFWCNPISGHATLYWYQQILGQGPKLLIQFQNNGVVDDSQLPKDRFSAERLKGVDSTLKIQPAKLEDSAVYLCASSFGNRGVEQYFGPGTRLTVT.

This clone was seen a few times. The chain carries TRBV29-1 and TRBJ2-7; 8 bases are shared with TRBD1. The CDR3 contains 12 residues. V trimming: 6 bases; J trimming: 3 bases; junction bases outside the gene matches: 4. Germline values: CDR1 SQVTM, CDR2 ANQGSEA. DNA for the CDR3: TGCAGCGTCGGGACAGGCAACTACGAGCAGTACTTC. Translated, it gives CSVGTGNYEQYF.

The chain employs TRBV10-3 and TRBJ2-3, with TRBD2 as a possible D gene (7 bases). The CDR3 has 15 residues. V lost 3 bases, J lost 3 bases, and 13 bases lay in between. The germline gives CDR1 ENHRY, CDR2 SYGVKD. CDR3 coding DNA: TGTGCCATCAGTGATCGGGGGGCGCTTACAGATACGCAGTATTTT. This gives the protein CAISDRGALTDTQYF.

The chain is built from TRBV29-1 and TRBJ2-4, with D tentatively TRBD2 (6 bases). The V gene's germline CDR1 is SQVTM and CDR2 ANQGSEA. V was pared by 5 bases and J by 8 bases, with 13 bases between. This CDR3 has 12 residues. CDR3 DNA sequence: TGCAGCGTTCGACGGAGGGTTGACATTCAGTACTTC. Translating gives CSVRRRVDIQYF.

This chain joins TRBV5-8 and TRBJ1-5, with D tentatively TRBD1 (5 bases). V lost 4 bases to trimming and J lost 6 bases, with 11 bases between them. There are 13 residues in the CDR3. Germline V lookup: CDR1 SGHTS, CDR2 YDEGEE. CDR3 residues: CASSGGSFQPQHF. The CDR3 bases are TGTGCCAGCAGCGGGGGGAGTTTTCAGCCCCAGCATTTT.

On this clone: A junction boundary mismatches the germline segment, possibly from a read error. The V gene is TRBV7-7, the J gene TRBJ2-1, with 9 positions matching TRBD2. Per germline, CDR1 SSHAT and CDR2 FNYEAQ (reference sequence). The CDR3 is 17 amino acids. The CDR3 sequence: CASSLLPGSGSINEQFF. As DNA, the CDR3 is TGTGCTAGCAGCCTCCTCCCGGGTAGCGGGAGTATTAATGAGCAGTTCTTC.

J is TRBJ2-1 and V is TRBV3-1 (or the pseudogene TRBV3-2); TRBD2 aligns across 9 bases. V gave up 0 bases and J gave up 1 base; unmatched junction bases: 10. The CDR3 totals 19 residues. Germline lookup yields CDR1 LGHDT and CDR2 YNNKEL (reference sequence). Here the CDR3 DNA reads TGTGCCAGCAGCCAAGATTGGGGGCTTAGCGGGAGATCCTACAATGAGCAGTTCTTC. Amino acid sequence: CASSQDWGLSGRSYNEQFF.

This clone was seen a handful of times. CDR3 sequence reads: CASSHKGTFQETQYF. In nucleotides, the CDR3 is TGTGCCAGCAGTCACAAAGGGACATTCCAAGAGACCCAGTACTTC. The V gene is TRBV6-6, the J gene TRBJ2-5, with D tentatively TRBD1 (6 bases). V lost 5 bases to trimming and J lost 1 base, with 14 bases between them. The CDR3 runs to 15 residues. CDR1 and CDR2 from the germline V gene are MNHNY and SVGAGI (reference sequence).

V usage is TRBV6-5 and J usage is TRBJ1-4; the D is unclear. Germline V gene data show CDR1 as MNHEY and CDR2 as SVGAGI. V was pared by 4 bases and J by 8 bases, with 8 bases between. The CDR3 is 12 residues long. CDR3 DNA sequence: TGTGCCAGCAGTTTACTATCGGAAAAACTGTTTTTT. Translating it yields CASSLLSEKLFF.

The rearrangement links TRBV5-1 to TRBJ2-3; D possibly corresponds to TRBD1 (5 bases). CDR1 is SGHRS and CDR2 is YFSETQ in the germline V gene. Deletions cut 4 bases from V and 4 bases from J, with 10 bases between. The CDR3 is 13 amino acids. CDR3 protein: CASSPQTADTQYF. DNA of the CDR3: TGCGCCAGCAGCCCCCAGACAGCAGATACGCAGTATTTT.

V and J are TRBV28 and TRBJ2-1; TRBD1 matches at 9 bases. CDR3 length equals 15 residues. After removal of 1 base from V and 7 bases from J, the junction contained 5 bases not matched to a gene. Germline V gene data show CDR1 as MDHEN and CDR2 as SYDVKM. The CDR3 loop is CASSLSQGAFNEQFF. CDR3 bases: TGTGCCAGCAGTTTATCACAGGGGGCCTTTAATGAGCAGTTCTTC.